This TCR beta chain was sequenced in a study of CD8 T cells in ankylosing spondylitis. Points from the study as a whole: Blood of patients with ankylosing spondylitis appeared to be characterized by a TCR beta motif of eight highly homologous variants. Several of the motif variants were reported before in synovial fluid and blood from reactive arthritis. In peripheral blood, disease-linked CD8+ clones occurred at relatively low frequencies. Disease-linked clones reportedly showed significant enrichment in matched ankylosing spondylitis synovial fluid.

Libraries for TCR beta were made by quantitative 5'-RACE with molecular barcodes. MiXCR, applied by TCRdb to the 5' RACE reads, yields one record per CDR3 protein. The data show hundreds of thousands of distinct CDR3 sequences, 12% seen once. This clonotype was seen a handful of times. As yet, its antigen is unknown. The ends were cut back, 5 bases at V and 4 bases at J, with 16 bases in the middle. The germline CDR1 and CDR2 sequences are GTSNPN and SVGIG (reference sequence). This CDR3 has 14 amino acids. This clonotype was sampled from a male donor with ankylosing spondylitis. The chain carries TRBV30 and TRBJ2-3; the D gene is possibly TRBD1 (6 bases). The sample was blood, either unsorted or a sorted T cell fraction (not recorded which). CDR3 residues: CAWRKQGWADTQYF. In DNA, the CDR3 is TGTGCCTGGCGTAAACAGGGCTGGGCAGATACGCAGTATTTT. The whole variable domain, remainder taken from reference TRBV30 and TRBJ2-3, is SQTIHQWPATLVQPVGSPLSLECTVEGTSNPNLYWYRQAAGRGLQLLFYSVGIGQISSEVPQNLSASRPQDRQFILSSKKLLLSDSGFYLCAWRKQGWADTQYFGPGTRLTVL.